The TCR beta chain under discussion was sequenced for a study of shared clonotypes between healthy human individuals. V dropped 4 bases and J dropped 0; count of bases not matched to a gene: 6. This CDR3 contains 17 residues. CDR1 SEHNR and CDR2 FQNEAQ come from the germline V gene (reference sequence). Produced via immunoSEQ multiplex PCR; TCRdb's table is partial and in-frame only. The repertoire has 2 million to 2.5 million clones, around 95% of them found once; the top ten carry 0.1% to 0.15%. The material sequenced was naive CD4+ T cells sorted from blood. The subset is: CD45RA+ positively selected. The sequence was obtained from a man aged 18 to 35 in good health. V usage is TRBV7-9 and J usage is TRBJ1-6; the match to TRBD1 covers 7 bases. The CDR3 loop is CASSSGQRSSYNSPLHF. The CDR3 coding sequence is TGTGCCAGCAGCTCGGGACAGCGGAGCTCCTATAATTCACCCCTCCACTTT.